The present TCR beta chain was sequenced within a study of CD8 T cells in ankylosing spondylitis. Whole-study results and caveats: Reported data indicate significant enrichment of disease-linked clones within matched ankylosing spondylitis synovial fluid. Characteristic, it appeared, of ankylosing spondylitis blood was a TCR beta motif of eight highly homologous variants.

TCRdb re-analysed the 5' RACE reads in MiXCR, keeping a single row per CDR3 protein. The sample lists about 450,000 distinct CDR3 sequences, 25% to 30% occurring once. This CDR3 has 18 amino acids. Looked up from germline, CDR1 is KGHDR and CDR2 is SFDVKD. The ends lost 7 bases at V and 7 bases at J; junction bases unmatched: 12. As concerns this clonotype: Antigen specificity is unknown.

The J gene is TRBJ2-1, the V gene TRBV24-1, with 16 bases fitting TRBD2. The TCR sequence derives from a male donor with ankylosing spondylitis. Material: blood, either unsorted or a sorted T cell fraction (not recorded which). DNA of the CDR3: TGTGCCACCAGCCTGGGACTAGCGGGAGGGAATACTCAAAATGAGCAGTTCTTC. Protein sequence: CATSLGLAGGNTQNEQFF.